These T cell receptor beta chains were read from a single sample in a study of T cell responses to AZD1222 COVID-19 vaccine. This table comes from immunoSEQ multiplex PCR, and its TCRdb copy is limited to in-frame clones, with some not included. This table has 72,000 or so clones, roughly nine tenths appearing once. The specimen was peripheral blood, collected on day 0 of AZD1222 vaccination. The receptors here all came from an adult in good health. Each CDR3 is given with its conserved first and last residue. Fields, in order: V gene, J gene, clone size, D gene, CDR3 protein, CDR3 DNA. The D gene is left open where the match is weak. Clone size appears in some rows only: once, few, many, or a class for an expanded clone.

v_call: TRBV9
j_call: TRBJ1-2
clone_size: NA
d_call: NA
cdr3_aa: CASSLEEGRGYTF
cdr3_nt: TGTGCCAGCAGCCTCGAAGAAGGGAGAGGCTACACCTTC

v_call: TRBV30
j_call: TRBJ2-2
clone_size: NA
d_call: TRBD2
cdr3_aa: CAWRSGAGDTGELFF
cdr3_nt: TGTGCCTGGAGATCAGGAGCGGGAGACACCGGGGAGCTGTTTTTT

v_call: TRBV7-2
j_call: TRBJ2-1
clone_size: NA
d_call: NA
cdr3_aa: CASSPSLGARQFF
cdr3_nt: TGTGCCAGCAGCCCTTCCCTCGGTGCTAGGCAGTTCTTC

v_call: TRBV11-2
j_call: TRBJ1-5
clone_size: NA
d_call: TRBD1
cdr3_aa: CASSLGTGGFQPQHF
cdr3_nt: TGTGCCAGCAGCCTCGGGACAGGAGGATTTCAGCCCCAGCATTTT

v_call: TRBV7-6
j_call: TRBJ2-7
clone_size: NA
d_call: NA
cdr3_aa: CASSLGGPGEQYF
cdr3_nt: TGTGCCAGCAGTTTGGGGGGCCCGGGCGAGCAGTACTTC

v_call: TRBV7-2
j_call: TRBJ1-3
clone_size: NA
d_call: TRBD1
cdr3_aa: CASSRTGISGNTIYF
cdr3_nt: TGTGCCAGCAGCCGGACAGGAATCTCTGGAAACACCATATATTTT

v_call: TRBV9
j_call: TRBJ2-5
clone_size: NA
d_call: NA
cdr3_aa: CASSGDNSWSETQYF
cdr3_nt: TGTGCCAGCAGCGGGGATAACTCGTGGTCAGAGACCCAGTACTTC

v_call: TRBV11-2
j_call: TRBJ2-4
clone_size: NA
d_call: NA
cdr3_aa: CASSSNRENIQYF
cdr3_nt: TGTGCCAGCAGCTCAAACAGGGAAAACATTCAGTACTTC

v_call: TRBV5-1
j_call: TRBJ2-3
clone_size: NA
d_call: NA
cdr3_aa: CASGPSRGGTDTQYF
cdr3_nt: TGCGCCAGCGGCCCCTCCCGGGGCGGCACAGATACGCAGTATTTT

v_call: TRBV7-3
j_call: TRBJ2-3
clone_size: NA
d_call: NA
cdr3_aa: CASSAITSTDTQYF
cdr3_nt: TGTGCCAGCAGCGCGATTACTAGCACAGATACGCAGTATTTT

v_call: TRBV7-8
j_call: TRBJ2-1
clone_size: NA
d_call: NA
cdr3_aa: CASSLAWNNEQFF
cdr3_nt: TGTGCCAGCAGCTTAGCCTGGAACAATGAGCAGTTCTTC

v_call: TRBV6-6
j_call: TRBJ1-2
clone_size: once
d_call: TRBD1
cdr3_aa: CASSPTGTGVGGYTF
cdr3_nt: TGTGCCAGCAGTCCAACCGGGACAGGGGTTGGTGGCTACACCTTC

v_call: TRBV12-3/TRBV12-4
j_call: TRBJ2-3
clone_size: NA
d_call: NA
cdr3_aa: CASSPQRGVQYF
cdr3_nt: TGTGCCAGCAGTCCGCAGCGAGGGGTGCAGTATTTT

v_call: TRBV2
j_call: TRBJ1-6
clone_size: NA
d_call: NA
cdr3_aa: CASRLRGGNSPLHF
cdr3_nt: TGTGCCAGCAGACTCCGGGGAGGCAATTCACCCCTCCACTTT

v_call: TRBV3-1/TRBV3-2
j_call: TRBJ2-7
clone_size: NA
d_call: NA
cdr3_aa: CASSQEMSGVHEQYF
cdr3_nt: TGTGCCAGCAGCCAAGAGATGTCGGGGGTGCACGAGCAGTACTTC

v_call: TRBV3-1/TRBV3-2
j_call: TRBJ2-1
clone_size: NA
d_call: TRBD2
cdr3_aa: CASSQVPGLAGNNEQFF
cdr3_nt: TGTGCCAGCAGCCAAGTCCCGGGACTAGCGGGGAACAATGAGCAGTTCTTC

v_call: TRBV7-9
j_call: TRBJ1-3
clone_size: NA
d_call: NA
cdr3_aa: CASSLGSGNTIYF
cdr3_nt: TGTGCCAGCAGCTTAGGTTCTGGAAACACCATATATTTT